A selection of T cell receptor beta chains follows, all from one sample in a study of technical replicates of blood from a handful of donors. The table came from immunoSEQ multiplex PCR; TCRdb's copy has only in-frame clones and leaves some out. The sample carries 68,000 or so clones, roughly nine tenths recorded once. Sequencing was carried out using PBMCs. Source of these receptors: a human donor in good health. Some clones in this sample may be carry-over from other donors' samples. Each CDR3 is given with its conserved first and last residue. D genes are given only for firm matches. Size is stated for part of the rows, as once, few or many counts, or as a class when the clone is expanded.

d_call	v_call	j_call	clone_size	cdr3_aa	cdr3_nt
TRBD2	TRBV6-4	TRBJ2-1	-	CASSQVAGSYNEQFF	TGTGCCAGCAGTCAAGTAGCGGGTTCCTACAATGAGCAGTTCTTC
TRBD1	TRBV2	TRBJ1-5	-	CASSDRGSNQPQHF	TGTGCCAGCAGCGACAGGGGTAGCAATCAGCCCCAGCATTTT
TRBD2	TRBV18	TRBJ2-3	-	CASSPQRGVSTDTQYF	TGTGCCAGCTCACCGCAGCGGGGCGTAAGCACAGATACGCAGTATTTT
TRBD2	TRBV4-3	TRBJ2-3	-	CASSQDRVAGGQGDTQYF	TGCGCCAGCAGCCAAGATCGGGTAGCGGGAGGCCAGGGAGATACGCAGTATTTT
-	TRBV18	TRBJ2-3	-	CASSPPIGDTQYF	TGTGCCAGCTCACCACCGATCGGGGATACGCAGTATTTT
-	TRBV11-2	TRBJ1-2	-	CASSLTPGLYGYTF	TGTGCCAGCAGCTTAACCCCAGGGCTCTATGGCTACACCTTC
-	TRBV7-9	TRBJ1-1	-	CASRPPGRNTEAFF	TGTGCCAGCAGACCTCCGGGTCGGAACACTGAAGCTTTCTTT
TRBD1	TRBV5-1	TRBJ2-7	-	CASSASIPGQGNNSSYEQYF	TGCGCCAGCAGCGCCTCTATACCGGGACAGGGGAACAATAGCTCCTACGAGCAGTACTTC
TRBD1	TRBV6-5	TRBJ1-6	-	CASAGAGTGRSPLHF	TGTGCCAGCGCGGGCGCGGGGACAGGGCGTTCACCCCTCCACTTT
TRBD2	TRBV7-6	TRBJ2-5	-	CASRGPLRGGQETQYF	TGTGCCAGCAGAGGTCCGCTGCGGGGGGGACAAGAGACCCAGTACTTC
TRBD1	TRBV5-6	TRBJ2-7	once	CASSLGRGCYEQYF	TGTGCCAGCAGCTTGGGCAGGGGGTGCTACGAGCAGTACTTC
-	TRBV19	TRBJ1-1	many	CASSILGGGNTEAFF	TGTGCCAGTAGTATTCTTGGGGGAGGGAACACTGAAGCTTTCTTT
-	TRBV5-1	TRBJ2-1	once	CASTNGGGYNEQFF	TGCGCCAGCACAAACGGGGGAGGATACAATGAGCAGTTCTTC
TRBD1	TRBV7-2	TRBJ2-5	-	CAPDRASRGLTGETQYF	TGTGCCCCGGACAGGGCTAGCAGGGGCCTGACAGGTGAGACCCAGTACTTC
TRBD1	TRBV5-1	TRBJ2-7	-	CASSSTGGRYEQYF	TGCGCCAGCAGCTCTACAGGGGGCAGGTACGAGCAGTACTTC
-	TRBV7-9	TRBJ1-2	-	CASSLDWTYGYTF	TGTGCCAGCAGCTTAGATTGGACTTATGGCTACACCTTC
-	TRBV5-6	TRBJ1-5	-	CASSLAGANQPQHF	TGTGCCAGCAGCTTGGCAGGGGCGAATCAGCCCCAGCATTTT
-	TRBV5-1	TRBJ1-2	few	CASSEDSYGYTF	TGCGCCAGCAGCGAGGACAGCTATGGCTACACCTTC
TRBD1	TRBV7-2	TRBJ1-3	-	CASRPTGGNTIYF	TGTGCCAGCAGGCCGACAGGGGGAAACACCATATATTTT
-	TRBV7-7	TRBJ2-7	once	CASSSPGTKSDSYEQYF	TGTGCCAGCAGCAGCCCAGGGACAAAATCCGACTCCTACGAGCAGTACTTC
-	TRBV4-1	TRBJ2-2	-	CASSQGVAAANTGELFF	TGCGCCAGCAGCCAAGGGGTGGCGGCGGCGAACACCGGGGAGCTGTTTTTT